This T cell receptor (beta chain) came from a study of blood T cells in healthy people across ages. A sample-barcoded 5' primer and a J-beta primer mix were used in a second PCR of roughly 7 to 11 cycles. TCRdb re-analysed the 5' RACE reads in MiXCR, keeping a single row per CDR3 protein. The sample shows roughly 790,000 distinct CDR3 sequences, roughly 45% of them seen only once. The V end lost 4 bases, the J end lost 1 base, and 7 bases lay between the germline ends. The length of the CDR3 is 12 residues. Germline CDR1 DFQATT, CDR2 SNEGSKA (reference sequence). This chain links TRBV20-1 with TRBJ1-1; D gene unclear. The sequenced sample consisted of blood. The clonotype was recovered from a woman aged 55-70 years in good health. CDR3 amino acids: CSATLGNTEAFF. The CDR3 nucleotides read TGCAGTGCTACACTGGGGAACACTGAAGCTTTCTTT.